Presented here are 30 T cell receptor beta chains from one specimen sequenced in a study of blood T cell repertoires in COVID-19. TCRdb's copy holds only in-frame clones and misses some; the assay was immunoSEQ multiplex PCR. This table holds about 58,000 clones, around nine tenths found once. Sequencing was carried out using peripheral blood. The receptor source for this set is a woman aged 70-85 years with active COVID-19.

The rearrangement links TRBV7-3 to TRBJ2-1; 8 bases map to TRBD2. CDR3 length equals 15 residues. V lost 5 bases and J lost 3; bases outside the gene matches: 6. The V gene's germline CDR1 is SGHTA and CDR2 FQGTGA. The CDR3 spells CASSVSGTSYNEQFF. CDR3 DNA: TGTGCCAGCAGCGTTAGCGGGACAAGCTACAATGAGCAGTTCTTC.

The chain recombines TRBV13 with TRBJ1-1, with D maybe TRBD1 (5 bases). CDR1 is PRHDT and CDR2 is FYEKMQ in the germline V gene (reference sequence). The CDR3 consists of 14 residues. Trimming stripped 4 bases from V and 3 bases from J, with 12 bases between. The CDR3 bases are TGTGCCAGCAGCTCGGGCTGGGGGGACACTGAAGCTTTCTTT. Encoded protein: CASSSGWGDTEAFF.

The genes are TRBV5-8 and TRBJ1-6; D is unresolved. The CDR3 extends over 12 amino acids. V shed 6 bases and J shed 7 bases, with 8 bases lying between them. The germline V gene has CDR1 SGHTS and CDR2 YDEGEE. DNA for the CDR3: TGTGCCAGCACCTGGAGAAATTCACCCCTCCACTTT. It translates to CASTWRNSPLHF.

This rearrangement joins TRBV28 to TRBJ1-2; D gene uncertain. Per the germline V gene, CDR1 is MDHEN and CDR2 is SYDVKM. This CDR3 region has 12 residues. V was trimmed by 5 bases and J by 1 base, leaving 5 bases between them. The CDR3 nucleotides read TGTGCCAGCAGTCAGGTTAACTATGGCTACACCTTC. It codes for CASSQVNYGYTF.

V gene TRBV19 combines with J gene TRBJ1-5; tentative D call: TRBD1 (5 bases). The germline V and J ends were trimmed by 4 bases and 7 bases, with 8 bases remaining between them. The CDR3 has 12 residues. CDR1 and CDR2 (germline): LNHDA, SQIVND (reference sequence). The CDR3, as DNA: TGTGCCAGTAGTAGGCAGGGCCAGCCCCAGCATTTT. Amino acids: CASSRQGQPQHF.

The chain uses TRBV19 and TRBJ2-3; 7 nucleotides line up with TRBD1. CDR3 length: 14 amino acids. V lost 5 bases to trimming and J lost 4 bases; unmatched junction nucleotides: 6. Germline assignment: CDR1 LNHDA and CDR2 SQIVND (reference sequence). CDR3 sequence reads: CASSPDRSPDTQYF. Written as DNA, the CDR3 is TGTGCCAGTAGTCCGGACAGGTCCCCAGATACGCAGTATTTT.

The rearrangement links TRBV5-4 to TRBJ1-1; D unresolved. The CDR3 contains 13 residues. Trimming stripped 3 bases from V and 8 bases from J, with 14 bases between. The germline gives CDR1 SGHNT, CDR2 YYREEE (reference sequence). Here the CDR3 reads CASSSQWEVEAFF. CDR3 bases: TGTGCCAGCAGCTCACAATGGGAGGTAGAAGCTTTCTTT.

This clone was picked up a small number of times. The gene calls are TRBV4-1 and TRBJ2-7; TRBD1 aligns across 7 bases. V trimming: 0 bases; J trimming: 3 bases; junction bases outside the gene matches: 5. The CDR3 is made up of 15 amino acids. Looked up from germline, CDR1 is MGHRA and CDR2 is YSYEKL. CDR3 in DNA: TGCGCCAGCAGCCAAGATCTTCGGGACAGCTACGAGCAGTACTTC. It is translated as CASSQDLRDSYEQYF.

This clone has only a few counts. This chain uses TRBV4-2 with TRBJ2-1; D is uncertain. Trimming cost V 4 bases and J 8 bases, with 9 bases left between them. CDR3 length equals 12 residues. CDR1 and CDR2 (germline): LGHNA, YNFKEQ. DNA for the CDR3: TGTGCCAGCAGCCCCACGCAGGATGAGCAGTTCTTC. It encodes CASSPTQDEQFF.

The chain couples TRBV28 to TRBJ2-3; D not resolved. CDR1 and CDR2 (germline): MDHEN, SYDVKM. The CDR3 totals 13 residues. V lost 1 base and J lost 4, with 6 bases in between. DNA for the CDR3: TGTGCCAGCAGTTTATTTTCGGCAGATACGCAGTATTTT. Translating gives CASSLFSADTQYF.

The J gene is TRBJ1-5, the V gene TRBV28, with D perhaps TRBD1 (5 bases). Between the trimmed V and J ends, which lost 1 base and 0 bases, there was a span of 10 bases. CDR3 length equals 16 residues. The germline V gene encodes CDR1 MDHEN and CDR2 SYDVKM. The CDR3 loop reads CASSLFQGYSNQPQHF. The CDR3, as DNA: TGTGCCAGCAGTTTATTTCAGGGCTATAGCAATCAGCCCCAGCATTTT.

The chain combines TRBV7-9 with TRBJ1-1, with D possibly being TRBD1 (6 bases). CDR3 size: 12 residues. Trimming left V 5 bases short and J 9 bases short, with 13 bases between. The germline CDR1 and CDR2 sequences are SEHNR and FQNEAQ (reference sequence). The CDR3 DNA sequence: TGTGCCAGCAGCCCCGGACAGAGTCAAGCTTTCTTT. Amino acids: CASSPGQSQAFF.

This sequence joins TRBV9 and TRBJ1-4; D not resolved. The CDR3 is 16 amino acids. Germline CDR1 reads SGDLS; CDR2 reads YYNGEE. V was clipped by 3 bases and J by 2 bases, with 14 bases between them. This CDR3 reads CASSGGLSRTNEKLFF. CDR3 coding DNA: TGTGCCAGCAGCGGAGGTCTCAGTCGCACTAATGAAAAACTGTTTTTT.

J is TRBJ1-3 and V is TRBV20-1; D remains ambiguous. From germline, CDR1 is DFQATT and CDR2 SNEGSKA (reference sequence). CDR3 length equals 13 residues. V was pared by 3 bases and J by 5 bases, with 11 bases between. CDR3 sequence: CSASSHLRNTIYF. CDR3 nucleotide sequence: TGCAGTGCTAGTAGCCATTTACGAAACACCATATATTTT.

The CDR3 here is CASSPRLARRNIQYF. CDR3 nucleotide sequence: TGTGCCAGCAGCCCGCGACTAGCGAGGCGGAACATTCAGTACTTC. J is TRBJ2-4 and V is TRBV7-8, with TRBD2 identical over 8 bases. V gave up 5 bases and J gave up 7 bases; unmatched junction bases: 10. The length of the CDR3 is 15 residues. Germline CDR1 reads SGHVS; CDR2 reads FQNEAQ. The variable domain in full, with the rest retrieved from reference TRBV7-8 and TRBJ2-4, is GAGVSQSPRYKVAKRGQDVALRCDPISGHVSLFWYQQALGQGPEFLTYFQNEAQLDKSGLPSDRFFAERPEGSVSTLKIQRTQQEDSAVYLCASSPRLARRNIQYFGAGTRLSVL.

The chain couples TRBV19 to TRBJ2-1; D may be TRBD1 (5 bases). With 7 bases removed from V and 7 bases from J, the gap between germline ends came to 20 bases. CDR1 is LNHDA and CDR2 is SQIVND in the germline V gene (reference sequence). There are 15 residues in the CDR3. The CDR3 DNA sequence: TGTGCCAGTACCCTGGGGCTGAATGTGGGGAATGAGCAGTTCTTC. As protein: CASTLGLNVGNEQFF.

J is TRBJ2-3 and V is TRBV18; 12 nucleotides agree with TRBD2. Germline-derived CDR1 and CDR2 are KGHSH and LQKENI. V shed 3 bases and J 2 bases; nucleotides not matched to a gene: 3. This CDR3 comprises 16 residues. CDR3 protein: CASSPTSGRNTDTQYF. The CDR3 DNA is TGTGCCAGCTCACCTACTAGCGGGAGGAACACAGATACGCAGTATTTT.

This clone was seen only a few times. V gene TRBV19 combines with J gene TRBJ1-2; weak D call: TRBD1 (6 bases). CDR3 size: 13 residues. Trimming shortened V by 4 bases and J by 2 bases, and 8 bases separated the two germline ends. Germline loops: CDR1 LNHDA, CDR2 SQIVND (reference sequence). The CDR3 nucleotides read TGTGCCAGTAGTAGACAGGTCAACTATGGCTACACCTTC. Translating it yields CASSRQVNYGYTF.

CDR3 nucleotides: TGCGCCAGCAGCCAACCGTCCGGCGGGAGAGGAACCTACGAGCAGTACTTC. Its protein is CASSQPSGGRGTYEQYF. The J gene is TRBJ2-7, the V gene TRBV4-1, with 7 bases identical to TRBD2. This CDR3 has 17 amino acids. After removal of 2 bases from V and 2 bases from J, the junction contained 12 bases not matched to a gene. Germline V gives CDR1 MGHRA, CDR2 YSYEKL.

CDR3: CASSVGEGVSGNTIYF. The CDR3 nucleotides read TGTGCCAGCAGCGTAGGGGAGGGAGTCAGTGGAAACACCATATATTTT. This sequence joins TRBV9 and TRBJ1-3; D ambiguous. Germline-derived CDR1 and CDR2 are SGDLS and YYNGEE. V was cut by 0 bases and J by 3 bases, with 13 bases left in between. This CDR3 is built from 16 residues.

The chain couples TRBV28 to TRBJ1-2; D is perhaps TRBD1 (5 bases). The CDR3 runs to 16 residues. Per germline, CDR1 MDHEN and CDR2 SYDVKM. V was trimmed by 5 bases and J by 1 base, leaving 17 bases between them. CDR3: CASSLPGGTSNYGYTF. DNA for the CDR3: TGTGCCAGCAGTCTCCCCGGGGGGACGAGTAACTATGGCTACACCTTC.

The chain couples TRBV2 to TRBJ2-4, with 8 bases lining up with TRBD1. V lost 6 bases to trimming and J lost 8 bases; unmatched junction nucleotides: 9. The CDR3 spans 14 residues. CDR1 and CDR2 (germline): SNHLY, FYNNEI. CDR3: CASRLRGLGDIQYF. CDR3 coding DNA: TGTGCCAGCAGGCTCAGGGGGCTAGGTGACATTCAGTACTTC.

The chain combines TRBV11-2 with TRBJ2-7; TRBD1 is a possible D gene (5 bases). Germline V gene lookup returns CDR1 SGHAT and CDR2 FQNNGV. CDR3 size: 13 residues. V gave up 6 bases and J gave up 2 bases, with 11 bases separating them. CDR3 residues: CASRDIVAYEQYF. The CDR3 DNA reads as TGTGCCAGCAGGGACATAGTCGCCTACGAGCAGTACTTC.

V gene TRBV30 combines with J gene TRBJ1-2; 7 bases are shared with TRBD1. The CDR3 runs 14 residues. Per the germline V gene, CDR1 is GTSNPN and CDR2 is SVGIG (reference sequence). The junction had 6 bases not matched to a gene; V was cut back by 0 bases and J by 5 bases. DNA of the CDR3: TGTGCCTGGAGTGTAGAGGGGGCGAGATATGGCTACACCTTC. This sequence encodes CAWSVEGARYGYTF.

This chain uses TRBV15 with TRBJ1-6, with TRBD1 matching 9 bases. Germline V gene lookup returns CDR1 LNHNV and CDR2 YYDKDF (reference sequence). The CDR3 contains 15 residues. J was trimmed by 9 bases and V by 0 bases; bases with no gene match: 3. CDR3 loop: CATSRDRDRVSPLHF. In nucleotides, the CDR3 is TGTGCCACCAGCAGAGATCGGGACAGGGTTTCACCCCTCCACTTT.

In its sample, this clone was seen many times. The chain combines TRBV4-2 with TRBJ1-4, with D tentatively TRBD1 (5 bases). The CDR3 length is 15 residues. Germline CDR1 reads LGHNA; CDR2 reads YNFKEQ. Trimming removed 1 base from V and 7 bases from J, with 13 bases in between. This CDR3 reads CASSQGEGLAEKLFF. For the CDR3, the DNA is TGTGCCAGCAGCCAAGGGGAGGGGCTGGCTGAAAAACTGTTTTTT.

The chain employs TRBV23-1 and TRBJ1-1; tentative D call: TRBD1 (6 bases). TRBV23-1 has ORF status, its function being uncertain. The CDR3 consists of 15 residues. The V end was cut by 3 bases, the J end by 0 bases, with 11 bases between. The CDR3 here is CASSHSQGMNTEAFF. CDR3 coding DNA: TGCGCCAGCAGTCACTCACAGGGCATGAACACTGAAGCTTTCTTT.

The CDR3 region is CASSRGGAGTGFDGRYGYTF. Here the CDR3 DNA reads TGTGCCAGCAGTCGAGGAGGTGCCGGGACAGGGTTTGACGGTCGCTATGGCTACACCTTC. This chain uses TRBV6-6 with TRBJ1-2, with TRBD1 matching 9 bases. CDR1 is MNHNY, CDR2 SVGAGI, per germline (reference sequence). V shed 5 bases, J shed 4 bases, and the junction held 23 bases outside the gene matches. The CDR3 loop spans 20 amino acids.

V and J are TRBV6-5 and TRBJ1-5; 7 bases agree with TRBD1. Germline CDR1 and CDR2: MNHEY and SVGAGI. V gave up 5 bases and J gave up 1 base; unmatched junction bases: 2. The CDR3 is 14 amino acids. CDR3 bases: TGTGCCAGCAGTCCCAGGGGGAGCAATCAGCCCCAGCATTTT. Its translation is CASSPRGSNQPQHF.

The chain joins TRBV7-9 to TRBJ2-5; D is possibly TRBD2 (7 bases). The CDR3 has 13 residues. Trimming removed 4 bases at V and 6 bases at J, with 12 bases between. Looked up from germline, CDR1 is SEHNR and CDR2 is FQNEAQ (reference sequence). The CDR3 is CASSWGGGKTQYF. The CDR3, as DNA: TGTGCCAGCAGCTGGGGGGGCGGGAAGACCCAGTACTTC.